This TCR beta chain came from a study of early T cells in non-severe SARS-CoV-2 infection (dated by TCRdb to about 2021). At the level of the whole study: Because TCR sequencing was done on bulk RNA from unsorted whole blood, the alpha and beta chains could not be paired. Findings and caveats that apply to the study as a whole: Matching against VDJdb was skewed toward anti-spike CD8 responses, likely underestimated virus-specific expansions, and missed private and CD4 specificities.

Measured from the cysteine to the phenylalanine, the CDR3 is 14 residues long. Here the CDR3 DNA is all that survives: 42 bases in frame from base 1. CDR1 and CDR2, per the germline V gene, are MNHNS and SASEGT. Trimmed from V: 6 bases; trimmed from J: 3 bases; junction bases lacking a gene match: 6. The library relied on 5' RACE. The sample was run on a NextSeq 500. The TCR library protocol attached unique molecular identifiers to individual cDNA molecules to correct for sequencing error and PCR bias. Both TCR alpha and beta chains were sequenced, and tight co-correlation was observed between alpha and beta sequence abundances in each sample. The study's own analysis went as follows. Decombinator V4 was used to annotate TCR sequences for V gene, J gene and CDR3. TCRs were defined as expanded if a significant change between any two time points was detected under a Poisson model with p below 0.0001. TCR abundances were normalised to the total number of TCRs sequenced per sample and were expressed as counts per million. TRAV1-2 paired with TRAJ12, TRAJ20 or TRAJ33 defined MAIT TCRs, while TRAV10 paired with TRAJ18 defined iNKT TCRs. A search of VDJdb, accessed on 1 November 2021, was run for TCRs annotated to CMV, EBV and SARS-CoV-2, with TCRs annotated for multiple antigens excluded. In TCRdb, the public reads were trimmed at Q25 with fastp and aligned with MiXCR, with productive beta chains retained. Here each entry gathers all rows of one CDR3 protein and keeps the most common genes and DNA. It is TCRdb's table, rather than the study itself, that gives the V and J calls and clone size. This sample comprises about 27,000 distinct CDR3 sequences, roughly 4% of them detected only once. The top ten clones comprise 4.4% of the sample.

This clonotype turned up a few times. Its antigen has not been determined. No much larger clonotype is one base removed from it; base qualities were not supplied. Set within a cohort of healthcare workers in London, UK, this nested case-control study involved weekly PCR testing of nasopharyngeal swabs along with blood sampling. Healthcare workers were recruited between 23 and 31 March 2020, during the week of the UK lockdown, and were followed weekly for up to about 15 weeks. The sequenced material came from whole blood. This TCR came from an adult who was a healthcare worker with PCR-confirmed SARS-CoV-2 infection or an uninfected control (not recorded which). The chain is assembled from TRBV6-1 and TRBJ2-3; 7 bases in the middle match TRBD1. The DNA sequence is given as TGTGCCAGCAGCCGGGACAGTAGTACAGATACGCAGTATTTT. Protein translation: CASSRDSSTDTQYF.